The 21 T cell receptor beta chains given below trace back to one sample, sequenced in a study of PD-L1 blockade in urothelial cancer (dated by TCRdb to about 2017). The library was generated by the immunoSEQ multiplex PCR assay. TCRdb stores this immuneACCESS table with in-frame sequences only. Part of the clones is absent; in the studies checked, under half of the shortfall reflects unresolved V genes, and no reason is known for the rest. Across this sample there are under 40,000 clones, with about 90% seen only once. The biggest ten clones account for approximately 4% of the sample. Specimen: PBMCs, collected around atezolizumab (anti-PD-L1) treatment. Receptors originate from a man aged 50 to 60 with urothelial cancer.

This chain joins TRBV9 and TRBJ2-7; the D gene is possibly TRBD2 (7 bases). V gave up 5 bases and J gave up 3 bases, with 15 bases separating them. Germline CDR1 and CDR2: SGDLS and YYNGEE. The CDR3 contains 14 residues. CDR3 in amino acids: CASSGGAWDYEQYF. Here the CDR3 DNA reads TGTGCCAGCAGTGGGGGGGCGTGGGACTACGAGCAGTACTTC.

The chain combines TRBV5-1 with TRBJ2-5, with a weak D call TRBD2 (5 bases). The CDR3 spans 15 residues. Germline V gene data show CDR1 as SGHRS and CDR2 as YFSETQ. Trimming left V 0 bases short and J 5 bases short, with 14 bases between. The CDR3 nucleotides are TGCGCCAGCAGCTTGGTAGCGCTCAGTGGGGAGACCCAGTACTTC. Encoded protein: CASSLVALSGETQYF.

V is TRBV28 and J is TRBJ2-6; 11 bases line up with TRBD2. Germline loops: CDR1 MDHEN, CDR2 SYDVKM. CDR3 length: 20 amino acids. The ends lost 2 bases at V and 2 bases at J; junction bases unmatched: 11. The CDR3 here is CASSLLRLAGRFPGANVLTF. CDR3 bases: TGTGCCAGCAGTTTACTCCGACTAGCGGGACGATTCCCTGGGGCCAACGTCCTGACTTTC.

The chain carries TRBV19 and TRBJ1-1; D is unclear. V was trimmed by 5 bases and J by 0 bases, leaving 7 bases between them. Germline V lookup: CDR1 LNHDA, CDR2 SQIVND (reference sequence). This CDR3 is built from 13 residues. The CDR3, as DNA: TGTGCCAGTAGTCCGTACATGAACACTGAAGCTTTCTTT. Amino acids: CASSPYMNTEAFF.

This clone was seen a single time. The chain employs TRBV10-3 and TRBJ1-4; TRBD1 might be the D (5 bases). CDR3 size: 13 residues. V was shortened by 4 bases and J by 7 bases, with 10 bases between the two germline ends. Per germline, CDR1 ENHRY and CDR2 SYGVKD. The CDR3 DNA follows: TGTGCCATCAGTGGGGGCGACGGTGAAAAACTGTTTTTT. Encoded protein: CAISGGDGEKLFF.

This chain connects TRBV10-3 to TRBJ1-2, with 7 bases identical to TRBD1. After removal of 3 bases from V and 4 bases from J, the junction contained 8 bases not matched to a gene. There are 15 residues in the CDR3. Germline V gives CDR1 ENHRY, CDR2 SYGVKD. Here the CDR3 reads CAISDRDRGIYGYTF. CDR3 in DNA: TGTGCCATCAGTGACCGGGACAGAGGGATCTATGGCTACACCTTC.

This clone has just one count. Other DNA sequences in the sample encode the same CDR3. V gene TRBV6-1 combines with J gene TRBJ2-2, with TRBD1 as a possible D gene (6 bases). CDR1 MNHNS and CDR2 SASEGT come from the germline V gene. The CDR3 sequence is 12 residues long. V lost 6 bases to trimming and J lost 4 bases, with 6 bases between them. CDR3 loop: CASSRGTGELFF. The CDR3 nucleotides are TGTGCCAGCAGCAGGGGCACCGGGGAGCTGTTTTTT.

The rearrangement links TRBV7-9 to TRBJ2-2, with 9 bases fitting TRBD2. V trimming: 1 base; J trimming: 5 bases; junction bases outside the gene matches: 2. CDR1 and CDR2 (germline): SEHNR, FQNEAQ (reference sequence). This CDR3 has 15 residues. The CDR3 DNA follows: TGTGCCAGCAGCTTAGTAGCGGGGGCGACCGGGGAGCTGTTTTTT. Translation: CASSLVAGATGELFF.

V usage is TRBV11-2 and J usage is TRBJ2-7; tentatively, D is TRBD2 (6 bases). The ends were cut back, 3 bases at V and 0 bases at J, with 9 bases in the middle. The CDR3 covers 14 residues. Germline-derived CDR1 and CDR2 are SGHAT and FQNNGV. The CDR3 spells CASSFGGLSYEQYF. CDR3 sequence (DNA): TGTGCCAGCAGCTTTGGGGGACTCTCCTACGAGCAGTACTTC.

The chain is built from TRBV10-3 and TRBJ2-2; TRBD1 aligns across 7 bases. The length of the CDR3 is 14 residues. Trimming removed 5 bases from V and 5 bases from J; junction bases left unmatched: 5. Germline V gene sequence: CDR1 ENHRY, CDR2 SYGVKD. The CDR3 DNA is TGTGCCATCAGTCCGGGACAGTCGACCGGGGAGCTGTTTTTT. Translation: CAISPGQSTGELFF.

The genes are TRBV12-5 and TRBJ2-1; 14 nucleotides agree with TRBD2. Trimming cost V 1 base and J 7 bases; bases outside gene matches: 9. CDR1 is LGHNT and CDR2 is FRNRAP in the germline V gene. The CDR3 is 18 residues long. In DNA, the CDR3 is TGTGCTAGTGGTTTGGGGAGGACTAGCGGGGGGACTGGGAATGAGCAGTTCTTC. Its translation: CASGLGRTSGGTGNEQFF.

This chain joins TRBV5-4 and TRBJ2-2, with a possible D match to TRBD1 (6 bases). CDR3 length: 16 amino acids. V lost 2 bases to trimming and J lost 7 bases, with 18 bases between them. The germline V gene has CDR1 SGHNT and CDR2 YYREEE (reference sequence). CDR3 bases: TGTGCCAGCAGCTTCAGGGGAGAACGATTCGGCGGGGAGCTGTTTTTT. The encoded protein is CASSFRGERFGGELFF.

The chain links TRBV10-1 to TRBJ2-7; 10 positions match TRBD1. With V trimmed by 3 bases and J by 7 bases, 6 bases remained unmatched. Germline V gene sequence: CDR1 WNHNN, CDR2 SYGVQD (reference sequence). This CDR3 comprises 14 residues. The CDR3 is CASSERQGAKEQYF. Here the CDR3 DNA reads TGCGCCAGCAGTGAACGACAGGGGGCGAAAGAGCAGTACTTC.

This sequence joins TRBV19 and TRBJ1-1; D gene ambiguous. Germline V gene data show CDR1 as LNHDA and CDR2 as SQIVND (reference sequence). Trimming removed 2 bases at V and 4 bases at J, with 8 bases between. The CDR3 loop spans 13 amino acids. The CDR3 sequence is CASSISRPTEAFF. The DNA of the CDR3 is TGTGCCAGTAGTATATCCAGGCCCACTGAAGCTTTCTTT.

The V gene is TRBV10-2, the J gene TRBJ2-3; unclear D gene. V lost 2 bases to trimming and J lost 13 bases, with 13 bases between them. Germline V gene sequence: CDR1 WSHSY, CDR2 SAAADI. CDR3 length: 12 amino acids. The CDR3 DNA sequence: TGCGCCAGCAGTGAGAATCCCTCCGTAAAGTATTTT. Its translation: CASSENPSVKYF.

The gene calls are TRBV27 and TRBJ2-7, with TRBD1 matching over 7 bases. The CDR3 contains 15 residues. The J segment lost 0 bases and the V segment lost 5 bases, leaving 7 bases of the junction unmatched. The V gene's germline CDR1 is MNHEY and CDR2 SMNVEV (reference sequence). The CDR3 is CASSKNRGSSYEQYF. The CDR3 bases are TGTGCCAGCAGTAAAAACAGGGGTAGCTCCTACGAGCAGTACTTC.

V gene TRBV4-1 combines with J gene TRBJ2-4; perhaps TRBD1 as D (6 bases). V was pared by 1 base and J by 14 bases, with 15 bases between. CDR1 is MGHRA and CDR2 is YSYEKL in the germline V gene. This CDR3 spans 13 amino acids. The DNA for the CDR3 is TGCGCCAGCAGCCAAGTTCACCCAGGGGATGAGTACTTC. Translated: CASSQVHPGDEYF.

This sequence joins TRBV11-2 and TRBJ2-3; possibly TRBD2 for D (5 bases). CDR3 length: 17 residues. Trimming removed 5 bases at V and 5 bases at J, with 23 bases between. CDR1 and CDR2 (germline): SGHAT, FQNNGV. DNA for the CDR3: TGTGCCAGCAGCCAGAGGGTCCCCTCTGACATTGGAGATACGCAGTATTTT. The encoded protein is CASSQRVPSDIGDTQYF.

The CDR3 is CASSQATSASYGYTF. Written as DNA, the CDR3 is TGTGCCAGCAGCCAAGCCACAAGCGCTTCCTATGGCTACACCTTC. V and J are TRBV4-2 and TRBJ1-2; D unclear. The CDR3 loop spans 15 amino acids. V was cut by 1 base and J by 4 bases, with 13 bases left in between. Per germline, CDR1 LGHNA and CDR2 YNFKEQ.

This sequence joins TRBV5-6 and TRBJ2-5, with 7 bases aligning to TRBD2. Germline CDR1 SGHDT, CDR2 YYEEEE. J gave up 7 bases and V 6 bases, and 3 bases lay outside the gene matches. This CDR3 has 11 residues. CDR3 sequence (DNA): TGTGCCAGCACTGGGGGGGGGACCCAGTACTTC. The encoded protein is CASTGGGTQYF. The variable domain in full, with the rest retrieved from reference TRBV5-6 and TRBJ2-5, is DAGVTQSPTHLIKTRGQQVTLRCSPKSGHDTVSWYQQALGQGPQFIFQYYEEEERQRGNFPDRFSGHQFPNYSSELNVNALLLGDSALYLCASTGGGTQYFGPGTRLLVL.

V gene TRBV15 combines with J gene TRBJ1-3; unclear D gene. Trimming stripped 5 bases from V and 4 bases from J, with 12 bases between. The CDR3 extends over 14 amino acids. CDR1 is LNHNV, CDR2 YYDKDF, per germline (reference sequence). This CDR3 is CATSPKRYGNTIYF. Here the CDR3 DNA reads TGTGCCACCAGCCCAAAGCGATACGGAAACACCATATATTTT. The full variable domain, rest sourced from reference TRBV15 and TRBJ1-3, is DAMVIQNPRYQVTQFGKPVTLSCSQTLNHNVMYWYQQKSSQAPKLLFHYYDKDFNNEADTPDNFQSRRPNTSFCFLDIRSPGLGDTAMYLCATSPKRYGNTIYFGEGSWLTVV.